This T cell receptor (beta chain) came from a study of T-cell reconstitution after alpha-beta-depleted transplantation in children. The authors prepared the TCRbeta library with unique molecular identifiers. TCRdb fed the PCR reads into MiXCR, producing one record per CDR3 protein. The sample yields some 280,000 distinct CDR3 sequences, 9.5% to 10% seen once. The CDR3 is made up of 15 amino acids. Germline trimming cut 5 bases from V and 4 bases from J; bases unmatched to any gene: 7. CDR1 is SGHKS, CDR2 YYEKEE, per germline (reference sequence). In this sample, this clonotype turned up a few times. V usage is TRBV5-5 and J usage is TRBJ2-1; 9 bases align to TRBD1. The input for sequencing was PBMCs from the stem cell graft donor, taken from the stem cell graft. The sequence derives from a human donor who donated a stem cell graft to a child with SCID. The CDR3 sequence: CASSPGTGQYNEQFF. The CDR3 DNA reads TGTGCCAGCAGTCCCGGGACAGGGCAGTACAATGAGCAGTTCTTC.